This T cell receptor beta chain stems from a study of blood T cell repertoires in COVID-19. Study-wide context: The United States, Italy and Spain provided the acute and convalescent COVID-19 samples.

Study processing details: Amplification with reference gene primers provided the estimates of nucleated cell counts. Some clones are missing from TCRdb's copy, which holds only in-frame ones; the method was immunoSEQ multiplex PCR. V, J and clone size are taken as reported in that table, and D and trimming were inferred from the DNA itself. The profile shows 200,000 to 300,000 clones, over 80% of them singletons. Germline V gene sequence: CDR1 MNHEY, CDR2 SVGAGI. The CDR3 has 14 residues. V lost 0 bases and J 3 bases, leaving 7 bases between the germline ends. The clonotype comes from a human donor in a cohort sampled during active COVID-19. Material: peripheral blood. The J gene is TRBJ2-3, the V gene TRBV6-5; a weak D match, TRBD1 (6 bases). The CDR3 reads CASSYSRGTDTQYF. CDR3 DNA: TGTGCCAGCAGTTACTCTAGGGGGACAGATACGCAGTATTTT.